This T cell receptor (beta chain) is drawn from a study of T cell responses to AZD1222 COVID-19 vaccine. Produced via immunoSEQ multiplex PCR; TCRdb's table is partial and in-frame only. The sample lists tens of thousands of clones, roughly 80% occurring once. Study conclusions and caveats: Nearly half of the spike-specific TCRs reportedly recognize variant regions that carry no mutations.

The trim removed 4 bases at V and 3 bases at J, leaving 10 bases unmatched. The CDR3 covers 17 residues. Germline V CDR1 and CDR2: SEHNR, FQNEAQ (reference sequence). Regarding this clone: As yet, its antigen is unknown.

The sequence was collected from an adult in good health. The starting material was peripheral blood, obtained on day 0 of MenACWY control vaccination. The chain combines TRBV7-9 with TRBJ2-2; 8 bases match TRBD2. CDR3 nucleotide sequence: TGTGCCAGCAGCTCCCCCGCCTCGCGGGGGGACACCGGGGAGCTGTTTTTT. This gives the protein CASSSPASRGDTGELFF.